This T cell receptor (beta chain) was sequenced during a study of human T cells and chemical hapten exposure. Overall study context: Variability of per-sample TCR yields stemmed mainly from small differences in pooled library volume. Points from the study as a whole: Donors had alopecia, so their immune response may differ from healthy people's.

Comment on this clonotype: Its antigen is as yet unknown.

Trimming pared 2 bases from V and 5 bases from J, leaving 21 bases between. In germline, CDR1 is ENHRY, CDR2 SYGVKD. The CDR3 sequence is 17 residues long. The library attached unique molecular identifiers to individual cDNA molecules. In the authors' methods: Sample TCR totals centred on a median of about 100,000, ranging roughly 20,000 to 690,600. TCRdb used MiXCR to reprocess the RACE reads, holding one entry per CDR3 protein. TCRdb, not the original authors, processed these V and J calls. This table holds about 70,000 distinct CDR3 sequences, about 8.5% found once. Time point indicated: patch test 2, 6 weeks after DPC sensitization. Indicated treatment: therapeutic diphenylcyclopropenone sensitization with weekly scalp DPC.

The sequence derives from a woman in her fifties or sixties with alopecia areata. Some clones in this sample may be carry-over from other donors' samples. This specimen was whole blood, taken in connection with sensitization to the hapten diphenylcyclopropenone (DPC). The chain recombines TRBV10-3 with TRBJ1-2; D unclear. CDR3 sequence: CAISEERAGPAGYGYTF. Here the CDR3 DNA reads TGTGCCATCAGTGAGGAAAGGGCAGGCCCTGCTGGGTATGGCTACACCTTC.